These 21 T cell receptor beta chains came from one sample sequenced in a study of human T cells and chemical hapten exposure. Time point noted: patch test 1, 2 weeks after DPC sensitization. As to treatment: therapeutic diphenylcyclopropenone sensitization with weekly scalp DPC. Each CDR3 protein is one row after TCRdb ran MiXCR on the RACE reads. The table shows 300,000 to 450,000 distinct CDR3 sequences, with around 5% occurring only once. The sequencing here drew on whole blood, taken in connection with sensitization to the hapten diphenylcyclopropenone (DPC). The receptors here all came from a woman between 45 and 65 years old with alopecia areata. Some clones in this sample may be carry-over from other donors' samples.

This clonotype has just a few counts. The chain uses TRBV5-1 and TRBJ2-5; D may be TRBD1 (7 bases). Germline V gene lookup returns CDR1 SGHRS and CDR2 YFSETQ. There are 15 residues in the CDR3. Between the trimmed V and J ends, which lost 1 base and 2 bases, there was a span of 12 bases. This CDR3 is CASSLSQGGQETQYF. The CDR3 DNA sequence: TGCGCCAGCAGCTTGAGTCAGGGGGGACAAGAGACCCAGTACTTC.

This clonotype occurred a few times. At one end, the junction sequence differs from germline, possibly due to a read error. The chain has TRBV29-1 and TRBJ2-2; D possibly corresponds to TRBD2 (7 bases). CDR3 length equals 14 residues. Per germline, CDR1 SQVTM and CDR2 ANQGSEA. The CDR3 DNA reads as TGCAGCGCTAGGGGGGGATCACCCACCGAGGAGCTGTTTTTT. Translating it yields CSARGGSPTEELFF.

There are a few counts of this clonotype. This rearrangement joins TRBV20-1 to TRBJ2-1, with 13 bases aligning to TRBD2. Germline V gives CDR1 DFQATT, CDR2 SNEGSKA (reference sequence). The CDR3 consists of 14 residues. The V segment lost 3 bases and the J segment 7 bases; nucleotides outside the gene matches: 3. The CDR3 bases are TGCAGTGCTAGTCGGACTAGCGGGAGAAATGAGCAGTTCTTC. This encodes CSASRTSGRNEQFF.

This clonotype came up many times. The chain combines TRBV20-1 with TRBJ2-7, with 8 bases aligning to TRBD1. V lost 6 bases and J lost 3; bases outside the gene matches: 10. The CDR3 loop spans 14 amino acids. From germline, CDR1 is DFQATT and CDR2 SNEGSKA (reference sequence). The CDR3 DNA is TGCAGTGCGGAATCCGGGACAGGTAACTACGAGCAGTACTTC. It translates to CSAESGTGNYEQYF.

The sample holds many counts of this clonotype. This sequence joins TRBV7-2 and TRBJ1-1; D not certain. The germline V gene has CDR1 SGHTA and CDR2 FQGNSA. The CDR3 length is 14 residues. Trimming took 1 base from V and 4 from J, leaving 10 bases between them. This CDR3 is CASSLEGYGTEAFF. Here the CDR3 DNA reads TGTGCCAGCAGCTTAGAAGGATATGGCACTGAAGCTTTCTTT.

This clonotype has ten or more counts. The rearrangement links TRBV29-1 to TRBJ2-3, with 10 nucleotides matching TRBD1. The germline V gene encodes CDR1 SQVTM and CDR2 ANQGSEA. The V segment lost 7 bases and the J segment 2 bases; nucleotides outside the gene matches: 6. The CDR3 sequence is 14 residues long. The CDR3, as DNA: TGCAGCGCCCGGACAGGGGGTACCACAGATACGCAGTATTTT. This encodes CSARTGGTTDTQYF.

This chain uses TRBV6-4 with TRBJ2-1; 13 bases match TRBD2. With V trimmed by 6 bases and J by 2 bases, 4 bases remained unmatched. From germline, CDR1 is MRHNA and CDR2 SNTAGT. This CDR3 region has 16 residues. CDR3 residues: CASSVLAGGPYNEQFF. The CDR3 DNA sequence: TGTGCCAGCAGCGTACTAGCGGGGGGGCCCTACAATGAGCAGTTCTTC.

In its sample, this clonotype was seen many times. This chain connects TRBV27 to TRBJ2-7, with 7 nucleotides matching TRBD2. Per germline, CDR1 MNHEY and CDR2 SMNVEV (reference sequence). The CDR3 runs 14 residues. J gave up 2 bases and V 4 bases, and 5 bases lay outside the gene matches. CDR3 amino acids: CASSSGLSTYEQYF. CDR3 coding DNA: TGTGCCAGCAGTTCGGGACTATCTACCTACGAGCAGTACTTC.

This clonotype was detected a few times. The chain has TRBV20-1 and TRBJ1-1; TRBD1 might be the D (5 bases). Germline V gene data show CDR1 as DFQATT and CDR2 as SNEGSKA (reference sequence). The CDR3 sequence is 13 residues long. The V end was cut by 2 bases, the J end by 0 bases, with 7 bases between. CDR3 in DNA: TGCAGTGCTAGACCGGACATGAACACTGAAGCTTTCTTT. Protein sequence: CSARPDMNTEAFF.

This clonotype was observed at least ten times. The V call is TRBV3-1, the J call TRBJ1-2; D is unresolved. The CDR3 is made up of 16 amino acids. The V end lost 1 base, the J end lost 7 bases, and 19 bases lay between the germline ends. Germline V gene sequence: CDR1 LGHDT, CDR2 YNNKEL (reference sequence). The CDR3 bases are TGTGCCAGCAGCCAAGGTCTTAATTCTCGAGTTAGTGGCTACACCTTC. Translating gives CASSQGLNSRVSGYTF.

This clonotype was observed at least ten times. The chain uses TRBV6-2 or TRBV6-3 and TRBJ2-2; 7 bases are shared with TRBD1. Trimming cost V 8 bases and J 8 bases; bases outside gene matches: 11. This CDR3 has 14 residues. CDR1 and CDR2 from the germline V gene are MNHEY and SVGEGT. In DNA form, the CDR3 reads TGTGCCAGCGTAGACCGGGACAGCGGAGGGGAGCTGTTTTTT. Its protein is CASVDRDSGGELFF.

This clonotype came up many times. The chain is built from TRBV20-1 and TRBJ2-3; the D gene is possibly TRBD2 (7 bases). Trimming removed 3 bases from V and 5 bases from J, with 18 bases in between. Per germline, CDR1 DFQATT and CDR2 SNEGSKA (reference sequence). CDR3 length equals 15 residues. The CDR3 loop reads CSASLPAGTQDTQYF. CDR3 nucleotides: TGCAGTGCTAGCCTACCAGCGGGGACACAAGATACGCAGTATTTT.

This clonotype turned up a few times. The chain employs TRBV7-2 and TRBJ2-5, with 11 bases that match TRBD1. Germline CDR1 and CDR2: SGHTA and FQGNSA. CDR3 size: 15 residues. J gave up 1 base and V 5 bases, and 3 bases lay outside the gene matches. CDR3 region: CASSGTGGIQETQYF. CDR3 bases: TGTGCCAGCAGCGGGACAGGGGGTATCCAAGAGACCCAGTACTTC. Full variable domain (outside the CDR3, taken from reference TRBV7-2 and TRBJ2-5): GAGVSQSPSNKVTEKGKDVELRCDPISGHTALYWYRQSLGQGLEFLIYFQGNSAPDKSGLPSDRFSAERTGGSVSTLTIQRTQQEDSAVYLCASSGTGGIQETQYFGPGTRLLVL.

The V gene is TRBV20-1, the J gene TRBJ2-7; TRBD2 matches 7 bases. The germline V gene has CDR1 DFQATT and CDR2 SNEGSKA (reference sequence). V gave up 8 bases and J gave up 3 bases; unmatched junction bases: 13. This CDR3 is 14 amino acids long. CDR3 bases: TGCAGTCCCTCCCCCAGCGGGAATTTCTACGAGCAGTACTTC. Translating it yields CSPSPSGNFYEQYF.

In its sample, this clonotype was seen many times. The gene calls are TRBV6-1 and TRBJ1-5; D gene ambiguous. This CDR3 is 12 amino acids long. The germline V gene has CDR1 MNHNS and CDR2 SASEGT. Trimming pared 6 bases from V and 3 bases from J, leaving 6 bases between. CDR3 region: CASRTPNQPQHF. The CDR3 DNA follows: TGTGCCAGCAGAACCCCCAATCAGCCCCAGCATTTT.

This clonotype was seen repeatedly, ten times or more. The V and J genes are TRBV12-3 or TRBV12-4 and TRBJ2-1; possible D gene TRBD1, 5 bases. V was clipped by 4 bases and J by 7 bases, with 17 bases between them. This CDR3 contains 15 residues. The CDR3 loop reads CASSSTGVPLNEQFF. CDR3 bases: TGTGCCAGCAGTTCAACAGGCGTCCCTTTGAATGAGCAGTTCTTC.

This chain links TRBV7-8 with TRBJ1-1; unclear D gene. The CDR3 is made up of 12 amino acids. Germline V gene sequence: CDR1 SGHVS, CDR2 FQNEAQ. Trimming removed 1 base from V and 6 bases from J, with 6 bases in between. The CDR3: CASSLEVSEAFF. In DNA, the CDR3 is TGTGCCAGCAGCTTAGAGGTATCTGAAGCTTTCTTT. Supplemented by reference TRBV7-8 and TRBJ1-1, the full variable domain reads GAGVSQSPRYKVAKRGQDVALRCDPISGHVSLFWYQQALGQGPEFLTYFQNEAQLDKSGLPSDRFFAERPEGSVSTLKIQRTQQEDSAVYLCASSLEVSEAFFGQGTRLTVV.

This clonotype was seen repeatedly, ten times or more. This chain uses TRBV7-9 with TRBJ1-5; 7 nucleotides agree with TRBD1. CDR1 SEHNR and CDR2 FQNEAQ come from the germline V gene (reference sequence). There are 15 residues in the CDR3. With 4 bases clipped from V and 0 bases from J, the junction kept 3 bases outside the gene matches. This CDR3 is CASSSNRGSNQPQHF. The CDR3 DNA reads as TGTGCCAGCAGCTCCAACAGGGGTAGCAATCAGCCCCAGCATTTT.

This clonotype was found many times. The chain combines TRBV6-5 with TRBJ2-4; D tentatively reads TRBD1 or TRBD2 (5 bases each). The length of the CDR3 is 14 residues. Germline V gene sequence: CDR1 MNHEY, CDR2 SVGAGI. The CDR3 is CAREQTPSRDIQYF. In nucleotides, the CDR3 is TGTGCTAGGGAACAGACACCTAGCAGGGACATTCAGTACTTC.

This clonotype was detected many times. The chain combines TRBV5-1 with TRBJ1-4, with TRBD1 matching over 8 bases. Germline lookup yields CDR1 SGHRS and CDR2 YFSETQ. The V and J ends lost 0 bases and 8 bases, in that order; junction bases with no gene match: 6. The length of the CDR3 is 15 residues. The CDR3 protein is CASSLAGGAGEKLFF. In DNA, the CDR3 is TGCGCCAGCAGCTTGGCAGGGGGCGCAGGGGAAAAACTGTTTTTT.

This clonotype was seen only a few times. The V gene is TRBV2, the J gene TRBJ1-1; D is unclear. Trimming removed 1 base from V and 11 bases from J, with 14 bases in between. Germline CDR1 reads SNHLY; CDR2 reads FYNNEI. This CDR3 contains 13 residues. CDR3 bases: TGTGCCAGCAGTGAAGGAACGGCGAAGGTTGCTTTCTTT. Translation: CASSEGTAKVAFF. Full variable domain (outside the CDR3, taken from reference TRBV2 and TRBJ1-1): EPEVTQTPSHQVTQMGQEVILRCVPISNHLYFYWYRQILGQKVEFLVSFYNNEISEKSEIFDDQFSVERPDGSNFTLKIRSTKLEDSAMYFCASSEGTAKVAFFGQGTRLTVV.